These 18 T cell receptor beta chains came from one sample sequenced in a study of cytomegalovirus exposure and HLA in healthy donors. 60 Vbeta and 13 Jbeta primers were used in PCR. Only in-frame clones appear in the TCRdb table, and some are missing; sequencing was by immunoSEQ multiplex PCR. The table lists 70,000 to 95,000 clones, less than 75% of them singletons, with 5% to 6.5% in the top ten. Sequenced sample: PBMCs. All receptors come from a woman younger than 45 in good health and CMV-seropositive.

The chain's CDR3 is CASSHLDRQETQYF. The CDR3 DNA is TGTGCCAGCAGCCATTTAGACAGACAAGAGACCCAGTACTTC. This chain connects TRBV6-5 to TRBJ2-5, with D possibly TRBD1 on 5 matching bases. The germline V gene has CDR1 MNHEY and CDR2 SVGAGI. V dropped 6 bases and J dropped 2 bases, with 13 bases sitting between them. This CDR3 has 14 residues.

The rearrangement links TRBV28 to TRBJ1-5; tentatively, D is TRBD1 (6 bases). V dropped 1 base and J dropped 3 bases, with 10 bases sitting between them. Germline CDR1 reads MDHEN; CDR2 reads SYDVKM. The CDR3 covers 15 residues. The CDR3 here is CASSLFQGFNQPQHF. The CDR3 DNA reads TGTGCCAGCAGTTTATTTCAGGGGTTCAATCAGCCCCAGCATTTT.

On this clone: The conserved closing phenylalanine or tryptophan is absent in this CDR3, likely reflecting a read error. The DNA is left out, because the CDR3 cannot be placed on it with certainty; the CDR3 is given as TCRdb lists it. The J gene is TRBJ2-7, the V gene TRBV6-6; the table gives TRBD2 as D, unverified against the DNA. Germline values: CDR1 MNHNY, CDR2 SVGAGI (reference sequence). Including both end residues, the CDR3 is 16 amino acids long. CDR3 sequence: CASSRLAGRQYAFLGG.

The chain uses TRBV14 and TRBJ2-3; 10 positions match TRBD2. Unmatched junction bases numbered 4, after V lost 0 bases and J lost 13 bases. Germline CDR1 is SGHDN and CDR2 is FVKESK. The CDR3 totals 13 residues. CDR3 DNA: TGTGCCAGCAGCCAAGACCTAGCGGGGGCCGAGTATTTT. This encodes CASSQDLAGAEYF.

This clone was seen a handful of times. The CDR3 reads CASSFPMNTEAFF. The CDR3 region has the DNA TGTGCCAGCAGCTTTCCCATGAACACTGAAGCTTTCTTT. The chain has TRBV5-6 and TRBJ1-1; D not certain. The V gene's germline CDR1 is SGHDT and CDR2 YYEEEE. This CDR3 is built from 13 residues. V lost 2 bases, J lost 0 bases, and 5 bases lay in between.

The rearrangement links TRBV6-4 to TRBJ2-5, with TRBD1 identical over 7 bases. CDR1 and CDR2 (germline): MRHNA, SNTAGT. Trimming cost V 11 bases and J 1 base; bases outside gene matches: 7. There are 13 residues in the CDR3. CDR3 amino acids: CAWLQGIQETQYF. CDR3 nucleotides: TGTGCCTGGTTACAGGGGATCCAAGAGACCCAGTACTTC.

The rearrangement uses TRBV21-1 and TRBJ1-2; the table's TRBD1 call for D was not verified on the DNA. TRBV21-1 is a pseudogene segment. The CDR3 spans 13 residues. CDR3 nucleotides: TGTGCCAGCAGCAAGCCACAGGGATTTGGCTACACCTTC. This codes for CASSKPQGFGYTF.

V gene TRBV10-2 combines with J gene TRBJ2-1; 7 positions agree with TRBD1. The CDR3 consists of 13 residues. V trimming: 4 bases; J trimming: 5 bases; junction bases outside the gene matches: 2. Germline CDR1 reads WSHSY; CDR2 reads SAAADI. The CDR3 spells CASSGGQHNEQFF. In DNA form, the CDR3 reads TGCGCCAGCAGTGGGGGACAGCACAATGAGCAGTTCTTC.

This chain joins TRBV30 and TRBJ1-1, with D perhaps TRBD1 (5 bases). The V gene's germline CDR1 is GTSNPN and CDR2 SVGIG (reference sequence). Deletions cut 6 bases from V and 1 base from J, with 15 bases between. The CDR3 extends over 14 amino acids. DNA of the CDR3: TGTGCCTGCCATCCGAGGACATCGAACACTGAAGCTTTCTTT. Its translation: CACHPRTSNTEAFF.

The J gene is TRBJ2-7, the V gene TRBV6-1; D is perhaps TRBD2 (6 bases). Germline CDR1 is MNHNS and CDR2 is SASEGT. The CDR3 extends over 12 amino acids. Trimming removed 6 bases at V and 4 bases at J, with 10 bases between. The chain's CDR3 is CASRRDFYEQYF. CDR3 nucleotide sequence: TGTGCCAGCAGGAGGGACTTTTACGAGCAGTACTTC.

V gene TRBV5-1 combines with J gene TRBJ2-3; TRBD2 matches 9 bases. J was trimmed by 4 bases and V by 1 base; bases with no gene match: 4. Germline V lookup: CDR1 SGHRS, CDR2 YFSETQ. The CDR3 is 15 amino acids. The CDR3 DNA reads as TGCGCCAGCAGCTTGCCTAGCGGGGATGCAGATACGCAGTATTTT. Translation: CASSLPSGDADTQYF.

This clone was seen only a few times. This chain connects TRBV27 to TRBJ2-2, with TRBD1 matching 9 bases. The CDR3 is made up of 16 amino acids. The J segment lost 5 bases and the V segment lost 5 bases, leaving 9 bases of the junction unmatched. Germline lookup yields CDR1 MNHEY and CDR2 SMNVEV (reference sequence). The CDR3 DNA sequence: TGTGCCAGCAGTCCCGTCGGGACAGGGTTAACCGGGGAGCTGTTTTTT. It yields the protein CASSPVGTGLTGELFF.

V gene TRBV2 combines with J gene TRBJ2-1; the match to TRBD2 covers 8 bases. Germline assignment: CDR1 SNHLY and CDR2 FYNNEI. V lost 1 base to trimming and J lost 4 bases; unmatched junction nucleotides: 3. The CDR3 has 15 amino acids. The CDR3 loop is CASSEGLAGYNEQFF. The CDR3, as DNA: TGTGCCAGCAGTGAAGGGCTAGCGGGTTACAATGAGCAGTTCTTC.

The chain links TRBV7-6 to TRBJ1-1; D might be TRBD1 (6 bases). Trimming took off 1 base at V and 0 bases at J, with 12 bases between the two ends. This CDR3 has 16 residues. CDR1 is SGHVS, CDR2 FNYEAQ, per germline. The CDR3 region has the DNA TGTGCCAGCAGCTTAGGTGGGGGCGAGATGAACACTGAAGCTTTCTTT. It translates to CASSLGGGEMNTEAFF. The full variable domain, in which reference TRBV7-6 and TRBJ1-1 provide the parts outside the CDR3, is GAGVSQSPRYKVTKRGQDVALRCDPISGHVSLYWYRQALGQGPEFLTYFNYEAQQDKSGLPNDRFSAERPEGSISTLTIQRTEQRDSAMYRCASSLGGGEMNTEAFFGQGTRLTVV.

This chain uses TRBV5-1 with TRBJ2-2, with 11 bases matching TRBD2. Germline V lookup: CDR1 SGHRS, CDR2 YFSETQ. The CDR3 is 16 amino acids. The V and J ends lost 4 bases and 2 bases, in that order; junction bases with no gene match: 4. The DNA of the CDR3 is TGCGCCAGCAGCCACCTAGCGGGGGGAAACACCGGGGAGCTGTTTTTT. It encodes CASSHLAGGNTGELFF.

V is TRBV7-9 and J is TRBJ1-1; D is perhaps TRBD1 (5 bases). Trimming removed 8 bases at V and 4 bases at J, with 8 bases between. Germline values: CDR1 SEHNR, CDR2 FQNEAQ (reference sequence). The CDR3 sequence is 11 residues long. CDR3 protein: CASGGSTEAFF. The CDR3 DNA is TGTGCCAGCGGGGGGAGCACTGAAGCTTTCTTT.

The V call is TRBV10-3, the J call TRBJ2-2, with D possibly being TRBD1 (6 bases). The V end was cut by 6 bases, the J end by 4 bases, with 9 bases between. Germline V lookup: CDR1 ENHRY, CDR2 SYGVKD. The CDR3 extends over 13 amino acids. CDR3 sequence reads: CAIRQGITGELFF. CDR3 DNA: TGTGCCATCAGACAGGGTATCACCGGGGAGCTGTTTTTT.

This chain connects TRBV19 to TRBJ1-1, with TRBD1 matching 12 bases. Trimming at V came to 6 bases and at J to 1 base, leaving 6 bases not matched to a gene. This CDR3 is built from 16 residues. CDR1 LNHDA and CDR2 SQIVND come from the germline V gene (reference sequence). This CDR3 is CASRLGQGATNTEAFF. The DNA for the CDR3 is TGTGCCAGTAGGTTGGGACAGGGGGCGACGAACACTGAAGCTTTCTTT.